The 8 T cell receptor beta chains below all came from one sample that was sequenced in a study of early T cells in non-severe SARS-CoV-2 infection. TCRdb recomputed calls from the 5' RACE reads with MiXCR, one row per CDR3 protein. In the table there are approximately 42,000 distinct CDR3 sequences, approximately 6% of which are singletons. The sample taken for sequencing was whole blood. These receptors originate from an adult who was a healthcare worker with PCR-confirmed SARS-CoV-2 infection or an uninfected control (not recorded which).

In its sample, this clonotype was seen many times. CDR3 bases: TGTGCCAGCAGTTTCATCCAGGGGGCCCTCGAGCAGTACTTC. It translates to CASSFIQGALEQYF. The rearrangement joins TRBV27 to TRBJ2-7, with TRBD1 matching over 8 bases. CDR1 is MNHEY and CDR2 is SMNVEV in the germline V gene (reference sequence). CDR3 length: 14 amino acids. The V segment lost 3 bases and the J segment 6 bases; nucleotides outside the gene matches: 7.

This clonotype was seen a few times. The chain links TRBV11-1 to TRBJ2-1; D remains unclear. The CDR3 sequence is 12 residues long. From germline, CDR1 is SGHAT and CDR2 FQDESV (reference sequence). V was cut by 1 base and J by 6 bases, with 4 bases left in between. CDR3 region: CASSLDSNEQFF. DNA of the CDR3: TGTGCCAGCAGCTTAGATAGCAATGAGCAGTTCTTC.

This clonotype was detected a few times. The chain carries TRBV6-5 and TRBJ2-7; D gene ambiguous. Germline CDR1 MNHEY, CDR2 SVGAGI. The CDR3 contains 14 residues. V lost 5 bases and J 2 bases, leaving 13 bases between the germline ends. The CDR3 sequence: CASSRRTVTYEQYF. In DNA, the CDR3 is TGTGCCAGCAGTCGTCGGACGGTTACCTACGAGCAGTACTTC.

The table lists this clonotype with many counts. The CDR3 protein is CASSLARTNNEQFF. The CDR3 DNA reads as TGCGCCAGCAGCTTGGCCAGGACCAACAATGAGCAGTTCTTC. J is TRBJ2-1 and V is TRBV5-1; D not certain. Germline values: CDR1 SGHRS, CDR2 YFSETQ. With 0 bases removed from V and 5 bases from J, the gap between germline ends came to 9 bases. The CDR3 totals 14 residues. The variable domain in full, completed from reference TRBV5-1 and TRBJ2-1, reads KAGVTQTPRYLIKTRGQQVTLSCSPISGHRSVSWYQQTPGQGLQFLFEYFSETQRNKGNFPGRFSGRQFSNSRSEMNVSTLELGDSALYLCASSLARTNNEQFFGPGTRLTVL.

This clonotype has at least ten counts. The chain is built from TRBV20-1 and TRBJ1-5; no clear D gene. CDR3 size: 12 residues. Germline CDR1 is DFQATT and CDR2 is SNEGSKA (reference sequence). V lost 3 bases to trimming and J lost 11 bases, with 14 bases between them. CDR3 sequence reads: CSASPGVKSQHF. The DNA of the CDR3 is TGCAGTGCTAGTCCCGGGGTTAAGTCCCAGCATTTT.

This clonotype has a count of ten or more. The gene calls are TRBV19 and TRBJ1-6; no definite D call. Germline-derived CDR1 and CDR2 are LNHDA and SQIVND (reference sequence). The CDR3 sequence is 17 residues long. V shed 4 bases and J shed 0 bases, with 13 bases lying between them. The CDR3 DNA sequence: TGTGCCAGTAGTACCGGCCGAGGGAGCTCCTATAATTCACCCCTCCACTTT. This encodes CASSTGRGSSYNSPLHF.

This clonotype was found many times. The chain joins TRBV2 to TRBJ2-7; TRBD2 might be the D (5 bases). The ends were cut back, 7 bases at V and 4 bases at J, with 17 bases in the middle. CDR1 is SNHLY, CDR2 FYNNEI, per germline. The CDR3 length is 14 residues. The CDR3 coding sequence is TGTGCCAGCAAGGCGCGGGCGACTCTTTACGAGCAGTACTTC. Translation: CASKARATLYEQYF.

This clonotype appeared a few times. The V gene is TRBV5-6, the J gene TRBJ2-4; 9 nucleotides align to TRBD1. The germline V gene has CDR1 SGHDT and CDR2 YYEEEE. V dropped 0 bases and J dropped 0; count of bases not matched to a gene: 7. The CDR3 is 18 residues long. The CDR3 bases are TGTGCCAGCAGCTTGGGACAGGGGGGACCGCTAGCCAAAAACATTCAGTACTTC. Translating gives CASSLGQGGPLAKNIQYF.